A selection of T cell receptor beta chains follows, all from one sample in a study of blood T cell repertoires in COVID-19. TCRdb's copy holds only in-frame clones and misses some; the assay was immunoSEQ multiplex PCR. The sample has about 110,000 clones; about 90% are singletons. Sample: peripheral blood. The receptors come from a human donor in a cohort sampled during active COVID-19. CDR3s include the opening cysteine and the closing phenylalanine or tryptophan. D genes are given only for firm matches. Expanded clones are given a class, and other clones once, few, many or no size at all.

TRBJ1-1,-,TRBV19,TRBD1,CASTLTGGGEAFF,TGTGCCAGTACCTTGACAGGGGGGGGTGAAGCTTTCTTT
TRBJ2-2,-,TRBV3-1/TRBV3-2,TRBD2,CASSPPYGTSGTGELFF,TGTGCCAGCAGCCCTCCCTATGGGACTAGCGGCACCGGGGAGCTGTTTTTT
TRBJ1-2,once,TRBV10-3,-,CAISETRNGYTF,TGTGCCATCAGTGAGACGCGGAATGGCTACACCTTC
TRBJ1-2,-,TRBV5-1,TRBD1,CASSLSLIRGTSGYTF,TGCGCCAGCAGCCTGTCACTAATCAGGGGGACGAGTGGCTACACCTTC
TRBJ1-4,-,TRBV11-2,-,CASSYYSSEKLFF,TGTGCCAGCAGCTATTACAGCTCCGAAAAACTGTTTTTT
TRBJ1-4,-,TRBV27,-,CASSLGVTTNEKLFF,TGTGCCAGCAGTCTAGGCGTTACAACTAATGAAAAACTGTTTTTT
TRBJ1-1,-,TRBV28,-,CASSLTGTEAFF,TGTGCCAGCAGTTTAACAGGAACTGAAGCTTTCTTT
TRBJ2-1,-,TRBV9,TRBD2,CASSVGPSGINEQFF,TGTGCCAGCAGCGTAGGGCCTAGCGGGATCAATGAGCAGTTCTTC
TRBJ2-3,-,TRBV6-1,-,CASSVYTGLTTDTQYF,TGTGCCAGCAGTGTATATACGGGACTTACCACAGATACGCAGTATTTT
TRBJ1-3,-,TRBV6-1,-,CASSVTDMSSGNTIYF,TGTGCCAGCAGTGTAACAGACATGTCCTCTGGAAACACCATATATTTT
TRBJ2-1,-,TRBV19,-,CASNPGTALSYNEQFF,TGTGCCAGTAACCCCGGGACTGCCCTATCCTACAATGAGCAGTTCTTC
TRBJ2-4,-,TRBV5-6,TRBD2,CASSLRTSWDIQYF,TGTGCCAGCAGCTTACGGACTAGTTGGGACATTCAGTACTTC
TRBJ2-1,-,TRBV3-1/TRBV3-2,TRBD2,CASSQESSGGRYNEQFF,TGTGCCAGCAGCCAAGAGTCCAGCGGGGGCCGTTACAATGAGCAGTTCTTC
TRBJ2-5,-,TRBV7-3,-,CASSLGQTTEETQYF,TGTGCCAGCAGCTTAGGGCAGACTACCGAAGAGACCCAGTACTTC
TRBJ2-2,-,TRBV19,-,CANPGGGDTGELFF,TGTGCCAACCCAGGAGGGGGGGACACCGGGGAGCTGTTTTTT
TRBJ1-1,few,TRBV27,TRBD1,CASRRVWTGNTEAFF,TGTGCCAGCAGACGAGTTTGGACAGGGAACACTGAAGCTTTCTTT
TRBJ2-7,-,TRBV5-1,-,CASSSREANEQYF,TGCGCCAGCAGCTCCCGAGAGGCGAACGAGCAGTACTTC
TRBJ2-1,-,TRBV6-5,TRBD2,CASSYASGSNNEQFF,TGTGCCAGCAGTTACGCCAGCGGGAGCAACAATGAGCAGTTCTTC
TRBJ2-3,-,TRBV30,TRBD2,CAWRATSGRGGSTDTQYF,TGTGCCTGGAGAGCGACTAGCGGGAGGGGGGGTAGCACAGATACGCAGTATTTT
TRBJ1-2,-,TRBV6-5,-,CASTSQGLYGYTF,TGTGCCAGCACGTCCCAGGGCCTCTATGGCTACACCTTC
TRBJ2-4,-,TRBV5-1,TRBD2,CASSLAAGGLLNIQYF,TGCGCCAGCAGCTTGGCGGCGGGGGGCCTGCTGAACATTCAGTACTTC
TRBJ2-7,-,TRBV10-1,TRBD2,CASSESSRLAFSYEQYF,TGCGCCAGCAGTGAGTCGTCGAGACTAGCCTTCTCCTACGAGCAGTACTTC
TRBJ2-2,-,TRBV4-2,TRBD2,CASSQDNSGGAYTGELFF,TGTGCCAGCAGCCAAGATAATAGCGGGGGGGCGTACACCGGGGAGCTGTTTTTT
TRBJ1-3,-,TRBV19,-,CASSSDGYSGNTIYF,TGTGCCAGTAGCTCCGACGGGTACTCTGGAAACACCATATATTTT
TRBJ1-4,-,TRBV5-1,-,CASSFREGEKLFF,TGCGCCAGCAGCTTCAGGGAGGGTGAAAAACTGTTTTTT
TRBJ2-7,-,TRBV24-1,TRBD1,CATSDLGEKSGQGATYEQYF,TGTGCCACCAGTGATTTAGGAGAAAAATCGGGACAGGGGGCAACCTACGAGCAGTACTTC
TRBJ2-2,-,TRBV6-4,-,CASSDRSGRGELFF,TGTGCCAGCAGTGACCGTTCGGGAAGGGGGGAGCTGTTTTTT
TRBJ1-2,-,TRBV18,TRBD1,CASSLGQTSILGYGYTF,TGTGCCAGCTCACTGGGACAGACATCTATCTTAGGCTATGGCTACACCTTC
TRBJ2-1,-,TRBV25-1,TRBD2,CASSDPQTSGSGYNEQFF,TGTGCCAGCAGTGACCCCCAGACTAGCGGGAGTGGCTACAATGAGCAGTTCTTC
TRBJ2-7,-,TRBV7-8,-,CASSLDQGSYEQYF,TGTGCCAGCAGCTTGGATCAGGGTTCCTACGAGCAGTACTTC
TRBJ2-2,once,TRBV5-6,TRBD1,CASSFAGTGINTGELFF,TGTGCCAGCAGCTTCGCAGGGACAGGGATTAACACCGGGGAGCTGTTTTTT
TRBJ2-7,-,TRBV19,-,CASSIRRGGGTDYEQYF,TGTGCCAGTAGTATAAGGCGAGGGGGGGGCACCGACTACGAGCAGTACTTC
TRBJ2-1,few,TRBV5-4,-,CASSLGGPYGNYNEQFF,TGTGCCAGCAGCTTGGGGGGGCCCTACGGGAACTACAATGAGCAGTTCTTC
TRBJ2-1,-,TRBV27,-,CASSLSITGNNEQFF,TGTGCCAGCAGTTTATCGATCACAGGGAACAATGAGCAGTTCTTC
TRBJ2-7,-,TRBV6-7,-,CASSYSDISTETYEQYF,TGTGCCAGCAGTTACTCGGACATTTCGACAGAGACCTACGAGCAGTACTTC
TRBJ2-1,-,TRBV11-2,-,CASSRSGLLHLNEQFF,TGTGCCAGCAGCCGCAGCGGCCTACTCCACCTCAATGAGCAGTTCTTC
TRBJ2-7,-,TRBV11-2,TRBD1,CASSRKPGQQWGEQYF,TGTGCCAGCAGCCGTAAACCGGGACAGCAATGGGGCGAGCAGTACTTC
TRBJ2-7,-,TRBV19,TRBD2,CASSASSGYSYEQYF,TGTGCCAGTAGTGCCTCTAGCGGGTACTCCTACGAGCAGTACTTC
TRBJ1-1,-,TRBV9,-,CASSAPPIGAEAFF,TGTGCCAGCAGCGCGCCCCCTATAGGGGCTGAAGCTTTCTTT
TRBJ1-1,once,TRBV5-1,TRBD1,CASSIKTGGETEAFF,TGCGCCAGCAGCATAAAGACAGGGGGCGAAACTGAAGCTTTCTTT
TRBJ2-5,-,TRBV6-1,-,CASSDRLKYQETQYF,TGTGCCAGCAGTGACCGCCTAAAGTACCAAGAGACCCAGTACTTC
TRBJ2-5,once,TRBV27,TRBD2,CASSFTGLDGTQYF,TGTGCCAGCAGTTTCACGGGACTAGACGGGACCCAGTACTTC
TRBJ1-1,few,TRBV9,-,CASGLRTGTEAFF,TGTGCCAGCGGACTGAGGACGGGCACTGAAGCTTTCTTT
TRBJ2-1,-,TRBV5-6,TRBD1,CASTQSKQGSSYNEQFF,TGTGCCAGCACCCAGTCCAAACAGGGGAGCTCCTACAATGAGCAGTTCTTC
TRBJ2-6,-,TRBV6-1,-,CASSGGGHSSGANVLTF,TGTGCCAGCAGTGGGGGGGGACACAGCTCTGGGGCCAACGTCCTGACTTTC
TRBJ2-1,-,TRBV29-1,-,CSVEKEYLYNEQFF,TGCAGCGTTGAGAAGGAGTACCTCTACAATGAGCAGTTCTTC
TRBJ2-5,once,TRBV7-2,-,CASSAEQGRETQYF,TGTGCCAGCAGCGCCGAACAGGGAAGGGAGACCCAGTACTTC
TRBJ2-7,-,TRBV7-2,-,CASSLGSLTYEQYF,TGTGCCAGCAGCTTAGGATCTCTAACCTACGAGCAGTACTTC
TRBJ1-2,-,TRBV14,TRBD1,CASSDGTGIFNYGYTF,TGTGCCAGCAGCGATGGGACAGGCATTTTTAACTATGGCTACACCTTC
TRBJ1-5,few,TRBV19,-,CASTSDRGSQPQHF,-
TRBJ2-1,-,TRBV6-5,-,CASRPGGQADNEQFF,TGTGCCAGCAGACCTGGGGGCCAGGCCGACAATGAGCAGTTCTTC
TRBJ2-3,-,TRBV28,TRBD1,CASSPDRVTDTQYF,TGTGCCAGCAGTCCCGACAGGGTCACAGATACGCAGTATTTT
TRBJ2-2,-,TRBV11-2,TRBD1,CASSLGQGARTGELFF,TGTGCCAGCAGCTTAGGGCAGGGGGCGAGAACCGGGGAGCTGTTTTTT